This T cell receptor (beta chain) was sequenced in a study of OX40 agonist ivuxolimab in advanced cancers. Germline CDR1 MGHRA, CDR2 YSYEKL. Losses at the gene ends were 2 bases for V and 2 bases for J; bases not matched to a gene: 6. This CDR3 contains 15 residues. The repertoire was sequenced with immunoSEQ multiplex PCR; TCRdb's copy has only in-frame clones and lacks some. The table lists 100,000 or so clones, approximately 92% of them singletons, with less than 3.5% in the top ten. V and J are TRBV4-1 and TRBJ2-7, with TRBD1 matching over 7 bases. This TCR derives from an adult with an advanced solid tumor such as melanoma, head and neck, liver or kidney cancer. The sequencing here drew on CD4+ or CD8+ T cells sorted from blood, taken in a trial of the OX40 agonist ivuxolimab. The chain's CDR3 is CASSQRSGTAYEQYF. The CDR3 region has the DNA TGCGCCAGCAGCCAACGGTCCGGGACAGCCTACGAGCAGTACTTC.